This T cell receptor beta chain comes out of a study of T cell responses to AZD1222 COVID-19 vaccine. Clones were sequenced by immunoSEQ multiplex PCR, and TCRdb holds only the in-frame ones, with some missing. The data contain approximately 150,000 clones, around 87% of them singletons. The CDR3 is made up of 14 amino acids. CDR1 SGHRS and CDR2 YFSETQ come from the germline V gene. The J segment lost 4 bases and the V segment lost 5 bases, leaving 7 bases of the junction unmatched. V gene TRBV5-1 combines with J gene TRBJ2-3; 7 bases agree with TRBD2. Sample: peripheral blood, taken on day 0 of AZD1222 vaccination. The clonotype was recovered from an adult in good health. In DNA, the CDR3 is TGCGCCAGCAGTCCCGGGGGAGGGGCAGATACGCAGTATTTT. Its protein product is CASSPGGGADTQYF.